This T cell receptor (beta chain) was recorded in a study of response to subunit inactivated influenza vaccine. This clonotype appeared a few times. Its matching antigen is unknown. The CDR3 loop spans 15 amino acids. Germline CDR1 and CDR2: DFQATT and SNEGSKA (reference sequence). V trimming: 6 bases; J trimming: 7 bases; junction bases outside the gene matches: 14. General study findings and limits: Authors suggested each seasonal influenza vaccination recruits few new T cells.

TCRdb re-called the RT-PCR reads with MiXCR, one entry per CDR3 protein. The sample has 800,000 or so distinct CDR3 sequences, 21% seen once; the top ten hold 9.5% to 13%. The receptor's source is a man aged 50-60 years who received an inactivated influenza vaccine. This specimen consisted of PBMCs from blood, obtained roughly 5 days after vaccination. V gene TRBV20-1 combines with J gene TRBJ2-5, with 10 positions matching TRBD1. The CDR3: CSAVRGTGVGVTQYF. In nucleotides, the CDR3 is TGCAGTGCAGTGAGGGGGACAGGGGTCGGGGTGACCCAGTACTTC.